Listed below are T cell receptor beta chains from one sample, sequenced in a study of T-cell reconstitution after alpha-beta-depleted transplantation in children. TCRdb recomputed calls from the PCR reads with MiXCR, one row per CDR3 protein. Of 200,000 to 250,000 distinct CDR3 sequences listed, 11% are singletons. The source material was PBMCs, sampled before TCRalphabeta/CD19-depleted stem cell transplant. The receptors derive from a child less than two years old with acute myeloid leukemia, due to receive a stem cell transplant. CDR3s include the opening cysteine and the closing phenylalanine or tryptophan. The D gene is left open where the match is weak. Clone sizes are given selectively: once, few, many, or a class where the clone is expanded.

J	D	size	V	length	DNA	CDR3
TRBJ2-7	NA	many	TRBV18	14	TGTGCCAGCTCACAGTACAGTACGGCCAACGAGCAGTACTTC	CASSQYSTANEQYF
TRBJ1-3	NA	many	TRBV12-3/TRBV12-4	15	TGTGCCAGCAGATCCGACGGCCTCGGGGGAAACACCATATATTTT	CASRSDGLGGNTIYF
TRBJ1-6	NA	many	TRBV27	14	TGTGCCAGCAGTTTTAAGGACTATAATTCACCCCTCCACTTT	CASSFKDYNSPLHF
TRBJ2-1	NA	many	TRBV19	14	TGTGCCAGTAGTATGGGGGGAAACAACAATGAGCAGTTCTTC	CASSMGGNNNEQFF
TRBJ2-1	NA	many	TRBV20-1	14	TGCAGTGCTCCAGCCTTCAGCTCCTACAATGAGCAGTTCTTC	CSAPAFSSYNEQFF
TRBJ2-5	NA	many	TRBV10-3	13	TGTGCCATCAGTGACAGGGTTCAAGAGACCCAGTACTTC	CAISDRVQETQYF
TRBJ1-5	NA	many	TRBV7-6	14	TGTGCCAGCAGCCGGGGTAGAGGAGGACAGCCCCAGCATTTT	CASSRGRGGQPQHF
TRBJ1-1	NA	many	TRBV20-1	11	TGCAGTGCTAGAGGACACACTGAAGCTTTCTTT	CSARGHTEAFF
TRBJ2-7	TRBD1	many	TRBV7-2	16	TGTGCCAGCAGCCCGGGTCCAGCCCACACAGGGGGCGAGCAGTACTTC	CASSPGPAHTGGEQYF
TRBJ2-3	NA	many	TRBV7-3	16	TGTGCCAGCAGCCCACAGCCACCTGGGCACACAGATACGCAGTATTTT	CASSPQPPGHTDTQYF
TRBJ2-6	NA	few	TRBV27	16	TGTGCCAGCAGTCGGGACTCGGTCTCTGGGGCCAACGTCCTGACTTTC	CASSRDSVSGANVLTF
TRBJ2-7	NA	many	TRBV20-1	12	TGCAGTGCCCAGACAGCTCCCTACGAGCAGTACTTC	CSAQTAPYEQYF
TRBJ1-5	NA	many	TRBV6-5	14	TGTGCCAGCAGAGCAAACACGGGGAATCAGCCCCAGCATTTT	CASRANTGNQPQHF
TRBJ2-1	NA	many	TRBV27	14	TGTGCCAGCAGAAAGTCCGACAGGAACAATGAGCAGTTCTTC	CASRKSDRNNEQFF
TRBJ2-2	NA	many	TRBV7-6	17	TGTGCCAGCAGCTTCTACTTCCCTCAGGGCAGTGACGGGGAGCTGTTTTTT	CASSFYFPQGSDGELFF
TRBJ2-2	TRBD2	many	TRBV6-1	16	TGTGCCAGCAAAGCGGGAGTAAAGAGGAACACCGGGGAGCTGTTTTTT	CASKAGVKRNTGELFF
TRBJ2-1	TRBD2	many	TRBV20-1	14	TGCAGTGCTCCGACTAGCGGGAGGGCCCGTGAGCAGTTCTTC	CSAPTSGRAREQFF
TRBJ2-2	TRBD1	many	TRBV5-1	17	TGCGCCAGCAGTTGGGGGACAGGGGCCGATCTCACCGGGGAGCTGTTTTTT	CASSWGTGADLTGELFF
TRBJ2-5	NA	many	TRBV30	14	TGTGCCTGGAGCCAACCTGGACAGACGGAGACCCAGTACTTC	CAWSQPGQTETQYF
TRBJ2-5	TRBD1	NA	TRBV12-3/TRBV12-4	15	TGTGCCAGCGCCCGCGGGACAGGGGGCTCGGAGACCCAGTACTTC	CASARGTGGSETQYF
TRBJ2-1	TRBD2	many	TRBV7-9	16	TGTGCCAGCAGCGGAGGAGCGGGGGCCCCCTACAATGAGCAGTTCTTC	CASSGGAGAPYNEQFF
TRBJ2-1	NA	many	TRBV10-3	16	TGTGCCATCAACTTATTCCCCTCTAGGCCCTACAATGAGCAGTTCTTC	CAINLFPSRPYNEQFF
TRBJ2-1	TRBD2	NA	TRBV7-2	17	TGTGCCAGCAGCCCCACTAGCGGGGGAGGGTCCTACAATGAGCAGTTCTTC	CASSPTSGGGSYNEQFF
TRBJ2-2	NA	many	TRBV12-3/TRBV12-4	13	TGTGCCAGCAGGGACAGCAACACCGGGGAGCTGTTTTTT	CASRDSNTGELFF
TRBJ1-5	TRBD1	many	TRBV5-8	16	TGTGCCAGCAGCGAAGGACAGGGCGGTGGCAATCAGCCCCAGCATTTT	CASSEGQGGGNQPQHF
TRBJ1-2	TRBD1	many	TRBV19	14	TGTGCCAGTATACCAGGGACAGGGGGCTATGGCTACACCTTC	CASIPGTGGYGYTF
TRBJ1-4	TRBD1	few	TRBV5-1	16	TGCGCCAGCAGCTGGAGAACAGGGGCGACTAATGAAAAACTGTTTTTT	CASSWRTGATNEKLFF
TRBJ2-1	NA	many	TRBV15	16	TGTGCCACCAGCAGAAGCCGCGATTCCCCCTACAATGAGCAGTTCTTC	CATSRSRDSPYNEQFF
TRBJ2-1	NA	many	TRBV5-6	15	TGTGCCAGCAGCCCTCTGGGGGGCTTCTACAATGAGCAGTTCTTC	CASSPLGGFYNEQFF
TRBJ2-2	TRBD2	many	TRBV11-3	13	TGTGCCAGCAGCAGCGGGGGGACCGGGGAGCTGTTTTTT	CASSSGGTGELFF
TRBJ1-1	NA	many	TRBV6-5	14	TGTGCCAGCAGTTACTCTCGGGGGGAGACTGAAGCTTTCTTT	CASSYSRGETEAFF
TRBJ1-2	NA	many	TRBV20-1	13	TGCAGTGCCTTACAGGGAGGAACCTATGGCTACACCTTC	CSALQGGTYGYTF
TRBJ1-5	NA	many	TRBV20-1	13	TGCAGTGCTAGCGACGGGGGCAGACAGCCCCAGCATTTT	CSASDGGRQPQHF
TRBJ2-5	TRBD2	many	TRBV12-3/TRBV12-4	16	TGTGCCAGCAGCTTCTGGACTAGCGGGGCTAAAGAGACCCAGTACTTC	CASSFWTSGAKETQYF
TRBJ2-7	NA	many	TRBV5-4	13	TGTGCCAGCAGCTACGGGACACACTACGAGCAGTACTTC	CASSYGTHYEQYF
TRBJ2-7	NA	many	TRBV20-1	15	TGCAGTGCTAGAGATCCCCGGGACCCAGCTACCGAGCAGTACTTC	CSARDPRDPATEQYF
TRBJ2-7	NA	NA	TRBV6-2/TRBV6-3	12	TGTGCCAGCAGTTACCTAGCCTACGAGCAGTACTTC	CASSYLAYEQYF
TRBJ2-5	NA	few	TRBV4-2	14	TGTGCCAGCAGCCCGAGGCACTCCAAAGAGACCCAGTACTTC	CASSPRHSKETQYF
TRBJ2-7	NA	many	TRBV25-1	14	TGTGCCAGCAGTGACAGGGCGGGCACCTACGAGCAGTACTTC	CASSDRAGTYEQYF
TRBJ2-2	TRBD2	many	TRBV7-2	15	TGTGCCAGCAGCTTACGTGTGCGGGAGACCGGGGAGCTGTTTTTT	CASSLRVRETGELFF
TRBJ1-6	NA	few	TRBV28	14	TGTGCCAGCAGTTTAAGTCAGAACCTAAGACCCCTCCACTTT	CASSLSQNLRPLHF
TRBJ2-3	TRBD1	NA	TRBV20-1	13	TGCAGTGCTGGACAGGGGGCTGGAGATACGCAGTATTTT	CSAGQGAGDTQYF
TRBJ2-1	TRBD2	few	TRBV15	16	TGTGCCACCAGCAGAGATAGGGCTAGCGGGAGTCATGAGCAGTTCTTC	CATSRDRASGSHEQFF